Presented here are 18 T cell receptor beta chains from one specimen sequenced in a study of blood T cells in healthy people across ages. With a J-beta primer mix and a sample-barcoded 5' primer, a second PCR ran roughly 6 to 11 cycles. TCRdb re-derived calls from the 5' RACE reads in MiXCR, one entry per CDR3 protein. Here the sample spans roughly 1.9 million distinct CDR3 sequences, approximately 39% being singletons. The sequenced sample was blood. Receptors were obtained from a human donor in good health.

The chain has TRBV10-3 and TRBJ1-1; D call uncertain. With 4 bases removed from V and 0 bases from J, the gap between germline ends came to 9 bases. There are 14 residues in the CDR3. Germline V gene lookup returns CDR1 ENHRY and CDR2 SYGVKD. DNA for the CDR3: TGTGCCATCAGTGCTGTAGAGATGAACACTGAAGCTTTCTTT. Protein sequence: CAISAVEMNTEAFF.

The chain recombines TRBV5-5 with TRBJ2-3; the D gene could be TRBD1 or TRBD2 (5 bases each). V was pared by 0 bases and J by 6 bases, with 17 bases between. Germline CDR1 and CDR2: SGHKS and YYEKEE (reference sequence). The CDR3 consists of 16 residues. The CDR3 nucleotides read TGTGCCAGCAGCTTGGCCCGGGACGTATTCTCGGATACGCAGTATTTT. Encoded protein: CASSLARDVFSDTQYF.

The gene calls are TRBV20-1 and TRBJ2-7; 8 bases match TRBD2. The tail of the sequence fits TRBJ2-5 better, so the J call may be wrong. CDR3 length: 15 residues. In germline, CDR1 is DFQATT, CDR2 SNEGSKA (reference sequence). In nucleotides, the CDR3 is TGCAGTGCTCAGGGACTAGTGGGGGGGCAAGAGACCCAGTACTTC. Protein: CSAQGLVGGQETQYF.

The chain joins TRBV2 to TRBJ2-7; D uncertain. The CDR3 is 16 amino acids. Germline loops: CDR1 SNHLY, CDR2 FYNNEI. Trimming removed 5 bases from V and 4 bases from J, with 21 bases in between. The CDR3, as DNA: TGTGCCAGCAGTCTCCGGGTGTTAAGCTTCCCTTACGAGCAGTACTTC. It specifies CASSLRVLSFPYEQYF.

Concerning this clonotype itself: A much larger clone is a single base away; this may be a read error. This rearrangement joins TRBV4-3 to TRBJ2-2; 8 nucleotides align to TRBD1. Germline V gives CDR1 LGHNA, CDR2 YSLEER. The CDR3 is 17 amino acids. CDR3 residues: CASSLRAGGALSGERFF. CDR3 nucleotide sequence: TGCGCCAGCAGCCTGCGAGCAGGGGGCGCTTTGTCCGGGGAGCGGTTTTTT.

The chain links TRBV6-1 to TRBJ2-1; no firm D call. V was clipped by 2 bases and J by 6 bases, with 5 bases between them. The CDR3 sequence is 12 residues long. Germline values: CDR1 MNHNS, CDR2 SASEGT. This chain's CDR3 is CASSELSNEQFF. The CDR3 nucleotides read TGTGCCAGCAGTGAACTTAGCAATGAGCAGTTCTTC.

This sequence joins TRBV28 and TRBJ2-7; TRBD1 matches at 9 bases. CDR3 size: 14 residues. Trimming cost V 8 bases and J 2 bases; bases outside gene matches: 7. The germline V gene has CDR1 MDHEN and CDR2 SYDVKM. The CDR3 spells CASENRGLTYEQYF. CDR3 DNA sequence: TGTGCCAGCGAGAACAGGGGGCTCACCTACGAGCAGTACTTC.

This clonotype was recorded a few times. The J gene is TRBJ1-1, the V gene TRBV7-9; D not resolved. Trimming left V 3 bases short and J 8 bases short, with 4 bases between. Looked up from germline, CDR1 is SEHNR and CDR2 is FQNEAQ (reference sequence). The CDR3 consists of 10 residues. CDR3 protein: CASSLMEAFF. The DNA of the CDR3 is TGTGCCAGCAGCTTGATGGAAGCTTTCTTT.

The CDR3: CASSLDNRGQFWTVSGNTIYF. The DNA of the CDR3 is TGTGCCAGCAGCCTCGACAACCGTGGACAGTTCTGGACGGTCTCTGGAAACACCATATATTTT. The V and J genes are TRBV3-1 and TRBJ1-3, with D perhaps matching TRBD1 (6 bases). V dropped 4 bases and J dropped 0 bases, with 28 bases sitting between them. This CDR3 is built from 21 residues. Per germline, CDR1 LGHDT and CDR2 YNNKEL (reference sequence).

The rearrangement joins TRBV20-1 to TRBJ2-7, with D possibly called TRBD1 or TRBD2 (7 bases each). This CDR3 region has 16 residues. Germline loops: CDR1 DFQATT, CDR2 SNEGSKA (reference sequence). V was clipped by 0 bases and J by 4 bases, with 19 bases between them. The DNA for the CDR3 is TGCAGTGCTAGAGAACGAAGACTAGCAGGGGGGTACGAGCAGTACTTC. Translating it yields CSARERRLAGGYEQYF.

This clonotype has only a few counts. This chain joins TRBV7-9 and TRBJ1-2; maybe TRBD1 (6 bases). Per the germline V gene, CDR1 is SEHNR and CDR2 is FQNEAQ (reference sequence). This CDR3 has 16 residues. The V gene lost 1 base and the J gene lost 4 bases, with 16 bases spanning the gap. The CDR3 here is CASSLGSSGEFYGYTF. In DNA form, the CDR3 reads TGTGCCAGCAGCTTAGGGTCCTCAGGGGAGTTCTATGGCTACACCTTC.

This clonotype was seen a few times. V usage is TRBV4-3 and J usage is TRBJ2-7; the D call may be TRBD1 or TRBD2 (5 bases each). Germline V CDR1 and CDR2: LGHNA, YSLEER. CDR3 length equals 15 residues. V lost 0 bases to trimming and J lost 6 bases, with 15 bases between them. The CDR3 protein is CASSQDWDGTAEQYF. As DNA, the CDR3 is TGCGCCAGCAGCCAAGATTGGGATGGGACCGCCGAGCAGTACTTC.

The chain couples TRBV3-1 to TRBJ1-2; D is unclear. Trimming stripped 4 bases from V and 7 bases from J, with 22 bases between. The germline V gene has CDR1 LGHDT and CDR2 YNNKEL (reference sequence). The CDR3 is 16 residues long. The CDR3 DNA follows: TGTGCCAGCAGCCCTGCAGGCTCCAGGATCCGGCTTGGCTACACCTTC. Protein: CASSPAGSRIRLGYTF.

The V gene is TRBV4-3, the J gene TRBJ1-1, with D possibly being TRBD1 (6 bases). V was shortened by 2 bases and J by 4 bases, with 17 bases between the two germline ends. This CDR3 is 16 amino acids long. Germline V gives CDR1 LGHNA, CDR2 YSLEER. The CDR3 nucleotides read TGCGCCAGCAGCCAACCGGGCCGATCCAGGGGCACTGAAGCTTTCTTT. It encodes CASSQPGRSRGTEAFF.

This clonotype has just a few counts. CDR3 sequence reads: CASSPDRDRAGYTF. CDR3 nucleotide sequence: TGTGCCAGCTCGCCCGACAGGGATCGGGCTGGCTACACCTTC. The chain carries TRBV18 and TRBJ1-2, with 7 bases that match TRBD1. Germline trimming cut 6 bases from V and 7 bases from J; bases unmatched to any gene: 11. Germline assignment: CDR1 KGHSH and CDR2 LQKENI. The CDR3 totals 14 residues.

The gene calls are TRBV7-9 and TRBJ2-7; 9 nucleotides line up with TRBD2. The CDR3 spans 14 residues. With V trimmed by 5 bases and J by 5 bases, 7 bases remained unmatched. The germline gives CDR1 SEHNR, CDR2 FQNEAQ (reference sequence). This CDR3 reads CASSAPGLAHEQYF. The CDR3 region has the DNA TGTGCCAGCAGCGCCCCGGGACTAGCCCACGAGCAGTACTTC.

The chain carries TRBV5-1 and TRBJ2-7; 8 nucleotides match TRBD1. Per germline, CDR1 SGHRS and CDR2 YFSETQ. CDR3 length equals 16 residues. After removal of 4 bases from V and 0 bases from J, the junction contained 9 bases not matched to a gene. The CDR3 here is CASSPLETGDSYEQYF. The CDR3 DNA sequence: TGCGCCAGCAGCCCCCTGGAGACAGGGGACTCCTACGAGCAGTACTTC.

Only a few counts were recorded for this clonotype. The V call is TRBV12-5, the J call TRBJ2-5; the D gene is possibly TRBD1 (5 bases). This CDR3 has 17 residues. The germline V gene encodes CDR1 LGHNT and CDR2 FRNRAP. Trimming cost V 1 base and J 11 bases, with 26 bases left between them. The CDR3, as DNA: TGTGCTAGTGGTTTGGGGATGGGGCCCCGCCTTAGGGATGAGCAGTACTTC. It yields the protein CASGLGMGPRLRDEQYF. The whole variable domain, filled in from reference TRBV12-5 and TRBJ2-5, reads DARVTQTPRHKVTEMGQEVTMRCQPILGHNTVFWYRQTMMQGLELLAYFRNRAPLDDSGMPKDRFSAEMPDATLATLKIQPSEPRDSAVYFCASGLGMGPRLRDEQYFGPGTRLLVL.